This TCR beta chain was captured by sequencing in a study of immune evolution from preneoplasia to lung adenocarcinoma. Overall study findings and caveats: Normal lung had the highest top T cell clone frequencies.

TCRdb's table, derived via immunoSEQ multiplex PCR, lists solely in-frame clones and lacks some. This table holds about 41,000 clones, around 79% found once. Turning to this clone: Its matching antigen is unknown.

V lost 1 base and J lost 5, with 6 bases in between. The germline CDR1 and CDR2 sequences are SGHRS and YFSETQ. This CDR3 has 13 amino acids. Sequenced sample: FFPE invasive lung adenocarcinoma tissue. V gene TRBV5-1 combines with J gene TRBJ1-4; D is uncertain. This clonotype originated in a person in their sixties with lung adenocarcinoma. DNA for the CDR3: TGCGCCAGCAGCTTGAATATAAATGAAAAACTGTTTTTT. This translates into CASSLNINEKLFF.